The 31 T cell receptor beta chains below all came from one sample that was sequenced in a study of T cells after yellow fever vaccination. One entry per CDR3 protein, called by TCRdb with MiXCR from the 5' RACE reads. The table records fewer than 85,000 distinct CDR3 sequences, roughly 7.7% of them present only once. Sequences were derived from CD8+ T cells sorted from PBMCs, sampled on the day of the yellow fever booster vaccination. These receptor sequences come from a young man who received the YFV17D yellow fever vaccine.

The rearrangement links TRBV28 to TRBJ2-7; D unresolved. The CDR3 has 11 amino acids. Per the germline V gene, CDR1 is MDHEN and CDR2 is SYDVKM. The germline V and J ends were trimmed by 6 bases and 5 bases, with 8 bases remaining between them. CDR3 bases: TGTGCCAGCAGCACACAGCACGAGCAGTACTTC. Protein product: CASSTQHEQYF.

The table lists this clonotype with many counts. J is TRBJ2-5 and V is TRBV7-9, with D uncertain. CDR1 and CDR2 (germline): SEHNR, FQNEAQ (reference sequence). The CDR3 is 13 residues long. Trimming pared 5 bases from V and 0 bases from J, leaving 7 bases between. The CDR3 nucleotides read TGTGCCAGCAGCAAAGGATACCAAGAGACCCAGTACTTC. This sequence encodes CASSKGYQETQYF.

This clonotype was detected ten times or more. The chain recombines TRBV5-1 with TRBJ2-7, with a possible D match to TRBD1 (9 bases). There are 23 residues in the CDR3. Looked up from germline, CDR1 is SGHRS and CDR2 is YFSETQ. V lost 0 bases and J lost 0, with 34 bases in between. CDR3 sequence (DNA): TGCGCCAGCAGCTTGGCCGGGACAGGGCGACAGAATCTAGCGGGCTGGAGCTCCTACGAGCAGTACTTC. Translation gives CASSLAGTGRQNLAGWSSYEQYF.

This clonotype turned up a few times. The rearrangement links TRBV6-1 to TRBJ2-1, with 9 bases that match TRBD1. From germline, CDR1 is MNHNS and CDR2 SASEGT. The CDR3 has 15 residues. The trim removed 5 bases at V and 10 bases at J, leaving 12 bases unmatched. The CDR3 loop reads CASSPIQGQGREQFF. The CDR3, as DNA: TGTGCCAGCAGTCCGATTCAGGGACAGGGCCGGGAGCAGTTCTTC.

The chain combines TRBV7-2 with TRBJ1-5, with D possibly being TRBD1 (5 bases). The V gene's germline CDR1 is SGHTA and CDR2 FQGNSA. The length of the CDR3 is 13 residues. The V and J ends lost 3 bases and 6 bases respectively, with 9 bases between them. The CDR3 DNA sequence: TGTGCCAGCAGCTTTGGGGGAAGTCAGCCCCAGCATTTT. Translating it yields CASSFGGSQPQHF.

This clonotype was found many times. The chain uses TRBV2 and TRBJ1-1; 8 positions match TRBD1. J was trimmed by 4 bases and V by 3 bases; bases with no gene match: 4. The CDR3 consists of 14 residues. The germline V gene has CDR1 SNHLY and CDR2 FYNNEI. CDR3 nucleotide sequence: TGTGCCAGCAGTGAGTACGGGACAGGCACTGAAGCTTTCTTT. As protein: CASSEYGTGTEAFF.

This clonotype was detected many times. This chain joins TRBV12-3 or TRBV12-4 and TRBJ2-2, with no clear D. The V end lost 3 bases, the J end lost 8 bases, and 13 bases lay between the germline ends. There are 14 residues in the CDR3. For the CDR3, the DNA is TGTGCCAGCAGTTTTGGGCTCGTGGAAGGGGAGCTGTTTTTT. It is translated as CASSFGLVEGELFF.

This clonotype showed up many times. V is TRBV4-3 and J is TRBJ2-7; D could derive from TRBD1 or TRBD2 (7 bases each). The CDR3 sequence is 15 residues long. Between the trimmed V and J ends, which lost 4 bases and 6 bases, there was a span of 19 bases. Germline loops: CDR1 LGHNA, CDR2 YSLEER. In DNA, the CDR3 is TGCGCCAGCAGCCCTACTCCAGGGGGGGCGGGCGAGCAGTACTTC. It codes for CASSPTPGGAGEQYF.

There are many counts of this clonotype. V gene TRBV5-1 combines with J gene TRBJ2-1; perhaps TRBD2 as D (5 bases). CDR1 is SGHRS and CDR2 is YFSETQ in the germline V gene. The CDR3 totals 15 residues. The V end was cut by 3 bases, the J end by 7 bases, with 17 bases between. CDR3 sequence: CASSSLGSGENEQFF. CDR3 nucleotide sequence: TGCGCCAGCAGCTCTTTGGGAAGCGGTGAGAATGAGCAGTTCTTC.

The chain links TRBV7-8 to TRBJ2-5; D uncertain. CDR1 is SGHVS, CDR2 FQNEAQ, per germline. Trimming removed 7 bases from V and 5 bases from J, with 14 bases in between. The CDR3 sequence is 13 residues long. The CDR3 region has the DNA TGTGCCAGCACCGAGACGGGTGTGGAGACCCAGTACTTC. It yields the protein CASTETGVETQYF.

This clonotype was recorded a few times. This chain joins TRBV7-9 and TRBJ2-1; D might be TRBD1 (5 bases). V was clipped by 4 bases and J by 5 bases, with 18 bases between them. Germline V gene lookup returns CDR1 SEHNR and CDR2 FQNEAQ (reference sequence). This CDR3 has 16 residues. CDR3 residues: CASSSSWQGWNNEQFF. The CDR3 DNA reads TGTGCCAGCAGCTCCAGTTGGCAGGGCTGGAACAATGAGCAGTTCTTC.

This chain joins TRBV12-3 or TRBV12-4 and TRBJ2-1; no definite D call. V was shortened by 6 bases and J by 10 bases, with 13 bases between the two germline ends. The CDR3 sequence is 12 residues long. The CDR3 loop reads CASRPGEAEQFF. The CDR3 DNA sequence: TGTGCCAGCAGACCTGGGGAAGCGGAGCAGTTCTTC.

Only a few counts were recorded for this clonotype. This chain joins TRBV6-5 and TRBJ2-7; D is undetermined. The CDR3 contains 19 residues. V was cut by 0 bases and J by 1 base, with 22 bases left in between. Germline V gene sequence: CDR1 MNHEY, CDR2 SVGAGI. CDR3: CASSYSLWTGTGTSYEQYF. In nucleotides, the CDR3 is TGTGCCAGCAGTTACTCTCTATGGACCGGAACTGGAACATCCTACGAGCAGTACTTC.

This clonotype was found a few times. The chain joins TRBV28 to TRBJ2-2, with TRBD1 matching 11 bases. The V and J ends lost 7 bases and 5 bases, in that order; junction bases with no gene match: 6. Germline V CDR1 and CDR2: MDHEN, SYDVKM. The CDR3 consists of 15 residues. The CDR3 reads CASIHGTGGTGELFF. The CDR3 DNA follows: TGTGCCAGCATCCACGGGACAGGGGGTACCGGGGAGCTGTTTTTT. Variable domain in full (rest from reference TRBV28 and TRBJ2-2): DVKVTQSSRYLVKRTGEKVFLECVQDMDHENMFWYRQDPGLGLRLIYFSYDVKMKEKGDIPEGYSVSREKKERFSLILESASTNQTSMYLCASIHGTGGTGELFFGEGSRLTVL.

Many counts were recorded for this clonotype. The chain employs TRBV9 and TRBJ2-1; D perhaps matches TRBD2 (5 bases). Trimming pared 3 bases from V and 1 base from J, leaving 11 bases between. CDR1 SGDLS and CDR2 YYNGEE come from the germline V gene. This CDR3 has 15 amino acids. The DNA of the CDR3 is TGTGCCAGCAGCGGGAGGTACCCTTCCTACAATGAGCAGTTCTTC. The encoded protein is CASSGRYPSYNEQFF.

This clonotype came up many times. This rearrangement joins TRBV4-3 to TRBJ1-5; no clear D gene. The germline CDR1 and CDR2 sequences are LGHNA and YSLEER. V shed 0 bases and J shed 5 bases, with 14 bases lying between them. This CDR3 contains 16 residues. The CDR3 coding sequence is TGCGCCAGCAGCCAAGATCGGGCAGAGGTAGATCAGCCCCAGCATTTT. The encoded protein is CASSQDRAEVDQPQHF.

The CDR3 DNA is TGTGCCACGCATCCAGCGGGAGTTACAGAGACCCAGTACTTC. Protein product: CATHPAGVTETQYF. V usage is TRBV28 and J usage is TRBJ2-5, with TRBD2 matching over 8 bases. The CDR3 loop spans 14 amino acids. J gave up 4 bases and V 10 bases, and 11 bases lay outside the gene matches. From germline, CDR1 is MDHEN and CDR2 SYDVKM.

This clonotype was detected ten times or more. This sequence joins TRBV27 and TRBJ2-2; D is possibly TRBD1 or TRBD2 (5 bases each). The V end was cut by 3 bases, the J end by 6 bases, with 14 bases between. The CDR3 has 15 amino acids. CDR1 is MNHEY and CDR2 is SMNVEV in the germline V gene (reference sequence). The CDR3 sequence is CASSFLGGEAGELFF. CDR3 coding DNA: TGTGCCAGCAGTTTCCTTGGGGGTGAGGCCGGGGAGCTGTTTTTT.

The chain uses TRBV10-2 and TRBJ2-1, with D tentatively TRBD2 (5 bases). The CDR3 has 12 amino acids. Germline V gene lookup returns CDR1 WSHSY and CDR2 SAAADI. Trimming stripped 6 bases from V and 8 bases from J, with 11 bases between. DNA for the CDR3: TGCGCCAGCAGGGCGGAGGCCGATGAGCAGTTCTTC. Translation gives CASRAEADEQFF.

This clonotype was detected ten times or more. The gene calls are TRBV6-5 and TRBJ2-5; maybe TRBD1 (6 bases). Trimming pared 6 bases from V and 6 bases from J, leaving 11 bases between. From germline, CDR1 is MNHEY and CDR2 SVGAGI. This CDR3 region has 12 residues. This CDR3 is CASRQGGKTQYF. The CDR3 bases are TGTGCCAGCAGACAGGGTGGGAAGACCCAGTACTTC.

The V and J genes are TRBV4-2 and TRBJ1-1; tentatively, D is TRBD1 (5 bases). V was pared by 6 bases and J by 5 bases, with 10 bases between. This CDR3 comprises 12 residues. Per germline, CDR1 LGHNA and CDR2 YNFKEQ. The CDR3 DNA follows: TGTGCCAGCAGTAGGGACGGTACTGAAGCTTTCTTT. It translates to CASSRDGTEAFF.

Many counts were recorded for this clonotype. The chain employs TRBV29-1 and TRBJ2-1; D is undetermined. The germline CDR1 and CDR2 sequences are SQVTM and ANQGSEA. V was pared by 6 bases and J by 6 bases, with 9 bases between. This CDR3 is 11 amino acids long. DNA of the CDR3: TGCAGCGTCTTCCTACCCAATGAGCAGTTCTTC. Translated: CSVFLPNEQFF.

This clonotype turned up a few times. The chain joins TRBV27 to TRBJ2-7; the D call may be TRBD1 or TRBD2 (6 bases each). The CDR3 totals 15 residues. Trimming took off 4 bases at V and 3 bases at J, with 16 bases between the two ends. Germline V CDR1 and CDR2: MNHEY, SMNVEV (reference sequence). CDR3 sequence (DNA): TGTGCCAGCAGTTGCCCGGGGGCGGTCGACTACGAGCAGTACTTC. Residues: CASSCPGAVDYEQYF.

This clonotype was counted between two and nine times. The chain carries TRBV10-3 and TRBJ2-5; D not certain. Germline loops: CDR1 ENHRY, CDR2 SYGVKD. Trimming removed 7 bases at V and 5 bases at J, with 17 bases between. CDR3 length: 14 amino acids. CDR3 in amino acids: CAINDQADGETQYF. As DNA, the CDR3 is TGTGCCATCAACGATCAGGCCGACGGGGAGACCCAGTACTTC.

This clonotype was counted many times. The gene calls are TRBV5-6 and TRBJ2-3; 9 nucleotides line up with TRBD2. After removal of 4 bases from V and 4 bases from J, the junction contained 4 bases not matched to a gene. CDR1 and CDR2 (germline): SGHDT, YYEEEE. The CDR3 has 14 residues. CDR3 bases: TGTGCCAGCAGCCTTAGCGGGAGAGCAGATACGCAGTATTTT. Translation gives CASSLSGRADTQYF. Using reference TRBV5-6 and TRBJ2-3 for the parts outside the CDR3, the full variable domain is DAGVTQSPTHLIKTRGQQVTLRCSPKSGHDTVSWYQQALGQGPQFIFQYYEEEERQRGNFPDRFSGHQFPNYSSELNVNALLLGDSALYLCASSLSGRADTQYFGPGTRLTVL.

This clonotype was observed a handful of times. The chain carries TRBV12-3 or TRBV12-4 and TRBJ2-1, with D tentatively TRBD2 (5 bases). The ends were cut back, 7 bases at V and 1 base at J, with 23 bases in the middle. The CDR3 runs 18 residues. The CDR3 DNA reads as TGTGCCAGCAACGGACTCCCCGGGATAGAGTGGTCCTACAATGAGCAGTTCTTC. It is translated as CASNGLPGIEWSYNEQFF.

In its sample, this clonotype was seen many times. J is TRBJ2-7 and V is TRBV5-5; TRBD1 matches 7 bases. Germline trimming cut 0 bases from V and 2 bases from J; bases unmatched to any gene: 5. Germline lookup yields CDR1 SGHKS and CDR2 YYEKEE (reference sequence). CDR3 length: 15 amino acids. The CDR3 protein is CASSLVPGGTYEQYF. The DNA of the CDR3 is TGTGCCAGCAGCTTGGTACCAGGGGGTACCTACGAGCAGTACTTC.

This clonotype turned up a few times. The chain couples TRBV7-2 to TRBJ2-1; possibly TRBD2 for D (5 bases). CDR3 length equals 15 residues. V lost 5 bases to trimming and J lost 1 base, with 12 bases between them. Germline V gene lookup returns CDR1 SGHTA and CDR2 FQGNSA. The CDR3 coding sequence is TGTGCCAGCAGCGAGCGGCCACCTTCCTACAATGAGCAGTTCTTC. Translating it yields CASSERPPSYNEQFF. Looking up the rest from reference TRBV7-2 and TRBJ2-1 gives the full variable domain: GAGVSQSPSNKVTEKGKDVELRCDPISGHTALYWYRQSLGQGLEFLIYFQGNSAPDKSGLPSDRFSAERTGGSVSTLTIQRTQQEDSAVYLCASSERPPSYNEQFFGPGTRLTVL.

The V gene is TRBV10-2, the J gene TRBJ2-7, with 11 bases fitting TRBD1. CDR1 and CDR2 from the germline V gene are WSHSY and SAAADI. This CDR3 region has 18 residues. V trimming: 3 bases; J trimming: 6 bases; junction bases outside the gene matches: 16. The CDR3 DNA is TGCGCCAGCAGTGAATTGGGAAAAAAGGGACAGGGGGAGAGCGAGCAGTACTTC. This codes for CASSELGKKGQGESEQYF.

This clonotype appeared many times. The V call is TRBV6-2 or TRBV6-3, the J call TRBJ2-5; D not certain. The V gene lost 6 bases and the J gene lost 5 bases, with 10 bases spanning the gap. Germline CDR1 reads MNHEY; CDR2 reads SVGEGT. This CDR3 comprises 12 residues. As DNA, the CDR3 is TGTGCCAGCAGCGCCGCGTGGGAGACCCAGTACTTC. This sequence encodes CASSAAWETQYF.

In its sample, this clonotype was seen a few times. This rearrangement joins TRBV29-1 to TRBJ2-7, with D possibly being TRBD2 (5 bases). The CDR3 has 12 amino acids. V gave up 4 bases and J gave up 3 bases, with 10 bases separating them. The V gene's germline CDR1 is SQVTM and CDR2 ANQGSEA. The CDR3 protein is CSVVSGNYEQYF. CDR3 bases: TGCAGCGTTGTTTCCGGGAACTACGAGCAGTACTTC.